This T cell receptor beta chain was recorded in a study of blood T cells in healthy people across ages. Primed by a sample-barcoded 5' primer and a J-beta primer mix, a second PCR proceeded for 7 to 11 cycles. TCRdb recomputed calls from the 5' RACE reads with MiXCR, one row per CDR3 protein. Of roughly 730,000 distinct CDR3 sequences listed, about 56% are singletons. The sample holds a few counts of this clonotype. After removal of 6 bases from V and 6 bases from J, the junction contained 3 bases not matched to a gene. The V gene's germline CDR1 is KGHDR and CDR2 SFDVKD. The CDR3 is made up of 14 amino acids.

V usage is TRBV24-1 and J usage is TRBJ1-4, with TRBD1 matching over 10 bases. Sequencing was carried out using blood. The TCR comes from a man in his forties in good health. DNA for the CDR3: TGTGCCACCAGTAGGACAGGGGGAGATGAAAAACTGTTTTTT. Translated, it gives CATSRTGGDEKLFF.